Included here is one TCR beta chain sequence, with context. The antigen remains undetermined. This table comes from immunoSEQ multiplex PCR, and its TCRdb copy is limited to in-frame clones, with some not included. This table holds about 52,000 clones, more than 75% found once. Specified time point: week 47, end of study. What each vaccine dose contained was 300 ug of mutant IDH1 20-mer peptide, accompanied by topical imiquimod. Germline CDR1 is MNHNS and CDR2 is SASEGT. After removal of 1 base from V and 0 bases from J, the junction contained 7 bases not matched to a gene. The CDR3 extends over 19 amino acids. The data stem from a study of a mutant IDH1 vaccine in newly diagnosed glioma.

This sequence was found in a woman aged 40 to 50 with glioma. Some clones in this sample may be carry-over from other donors' samples. This sample comprised PBMCs, obtained from a glioma patient whose treatment included an IDH1 peptide vaccine. This rearrangement joins TRBV6-1 to TRBJ2-3; 13 nucleotides agree with TRBD2. The CDR3: CASSEGGLAGTSSTDTQYF. The CDR3 region has the DNA TGTGCCAGCAGTGAAGGGGGACTAGCGGGGACCTCTAGCACAGATACGCAGTATTTT.